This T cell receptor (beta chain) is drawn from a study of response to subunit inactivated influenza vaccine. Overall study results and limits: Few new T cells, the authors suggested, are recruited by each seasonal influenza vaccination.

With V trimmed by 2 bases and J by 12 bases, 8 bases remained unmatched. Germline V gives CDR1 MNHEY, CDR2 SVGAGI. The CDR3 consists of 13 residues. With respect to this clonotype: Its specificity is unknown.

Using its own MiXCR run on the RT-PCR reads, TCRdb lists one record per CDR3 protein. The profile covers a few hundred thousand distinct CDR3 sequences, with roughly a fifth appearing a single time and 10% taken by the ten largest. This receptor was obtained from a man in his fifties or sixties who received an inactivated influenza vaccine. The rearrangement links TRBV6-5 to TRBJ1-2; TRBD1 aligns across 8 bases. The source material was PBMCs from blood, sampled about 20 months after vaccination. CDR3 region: CASSYGHAGGDTF. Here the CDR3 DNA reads TGTGCCAGCAGTTACGGTCACGCAGGGGGCGACACCTTC.